This note documents a single T cell receptor (beta chain) sequence. The antigen is not known. These data originate in a study of T cells expressing NK-cell markers. Study-wide points: It was still unclear whether expanded NKG2C+ T cell clones were HCMV specific. The dominant NKG2C+ clonotypes represented roughly 1.0-7.5% of CD8+ T cells in over 5 donors.

The cDNA for TCR beta came from 5'RACE template switching with UMIs. Following a re-call of the 5' RACE reads, TCRdb has one entry per CDR3 protein and lacks DNA. This sample contains roughly 160,000 distinct CDR3 sequences. Germline assignment: CDR1 SEHNR and CDR2 FQNEAQ (reference sequence). This CDR3 is 14 amino acids long. The sequenced sample was blood T cells: a sorted CD56 or NKG2C T cell subset, CD4+ or CD8+ T cells, or bulk PBMC T cells (not recorded which). The source is a man aged 18-75 years in good health. V is TRBV7-9 and J is TRBJ1-1; the TRBD1 assignment by TCRdb is unverifiable without DNA. This CDR3 reads CASSSGDSPNEAFF.